What follows are 9 T cell receptor beta chains derived from one specimen sequenced in a study of a mutant IDH1 vaccine in newly diagnosed glioma. Time point: baseline, week 1 (first vaccination visit). Treatment denoted: pre-vaccination baseline after standard-of-care therapy. TCRdb's table, derived via immunoSEQ multiplex PCR, lists solely in-frame clones and lacks some. Seen here are fewer than 85,000 clones, 70% to 90% observed once, and the top ten hold 2.5% to 3.5%. The sequences come from PBMCs, collected from a glioma patient treated with radiotherapy, temozolomide or both. These receptors all come from a man under 40 with glioma.

This sequence joins TRBV5-1 and TRBJ2-3; D remains unclear. Germline CDR1 is SGHRS and CDR2 is YFSETQ. The CDR3 length is 15 residues. The germline V and J ends were trimmed by 0 bases and 6 bases, with 14 bases remaining between them. CDR3 in amino acids: CASSLAVTSRDTQYF. The DNA for the CDR3 is TGCGCCAGCAGCTTGGCCGTGACAAGCAGGGATACGCAGTATTTT.

This clone has only one observation. The chain links TRBV7-8 to TRBJ1-5, with no clear D. The length of the CDR3 is 15 residues. Between the trimmed V and J ends, which lost 5 bases and 4 bases, there was a span of 15 bases. Germline CDR1 is SGHVS and CDR2 is FQNEAQ. CDR3 sequence reads: CASSQGNSRNQPQHF. CDR3 nucleotide sequence: TGTGCCAGCAGCCAAGGGAACAGTAGGAATCAGCCCCAGCATTTT.

The chain links TRBV21-1 to TRBJ2-7; the table's D call, TRBD1, has no DNA check behind it. TRBV21-1 is recorded as a pseudogene. The CDR3 runs to 16 residues. The DNA for the CDR3 is TGTGCCAGCAGCACAGGACAGGGGCGACCTACCTACGAGCAGTACTTC. Its translation is CASSTGQGRPTYEQYF.

This clone was found a few times. V is TRBV29-1 and J is TRBJ1-1, with D possibly TRBD1 on 5 matching bases. The CDR3 has 12 amino acids. V was clipped by 3 bases and J by 1 base, with 6 bases between them. CDR1 is SQVTM, CDR2 ANQGSEA, per germline. The CDR3 is CSVEGPNTEAFF. The CDR3 DNA reads TGCAGCGTTGAGGGGCCGAACACTGAAGCTTTCTTT.

V usage is TRBV13 and J usage is TRBJ1-4, with 12 bases identical to TRBD1. Germline V gives CDR1 PRHDT, CDR2 FYEKMQ (reference sequence). The V gene end was trimmed by 5 bases and the J gene end by 7 bases; junction bases not matched to a gene: 5. This CDR3 contains 15 residues. In DNA, the CDR3 is TGTGCCAGCAGCACAGGGACAGGGGGCGTTGAAAAACTGTTTTTT. This gives the protein CASSTGTGGVEKLFF. The whole variable domain, remainder taken from reference TRBV13 and TRBJ1-4, is AAGVIQSPRHLIKEKRETATLKCYPIPRHDTVYWYQQGPGQDPQFLISFYEKMQSDKGSIPDRFSAQQFSDYHSELNMSSLELGDSALYFCASSTGTGGVEKLFFGSGTQLSVL.

V usage is TRBV4-2 and J usage is TRBJ1-5; no clear D gene. Deletions cut 3 bases from V and 11 bases from J, with 23 bases between. This CDR3 is built from 16 residues. Germline assignment: CDR1 LGHNA and CDR2 YNFKEQ. As DNA, the CDR3 is TGTGCCAGCAGCCAGATATCGAGGACCTCGGAAGGGTCCCAGCATTTT. It encodes CASSQISRTSEGSQHF.

The CDR3 DNA is TGCAGCGTGGGACTAGCGGACTACGAGCAGTACTTC. This sequence encodes CSVGLADYEQYF. The chain links TRBV29-1 to TRBJ2-7; 11 nucleotides agree with TRBD2. The CDR3 is 12 residues long. The germline CDR1 and CDR2 sequences are SQVTM and ANQGSEA. V gave up 6 bases and J gave up 3 bases; unmatched junction bases: 1.

The chain has TRBV5-1 and TRBJ2-2; no firm D call. The CDR3 runs to 14 residues. The germline V and J ends were trimmed by 4 bases and 3 bases, with 10 bases remaining between them. CDR1 is SGHRS and CDR2 is YFSETQ in the germline V gene. In DNA form, the CDR3 reads TGCGCCAGCAGCCCTCAAGTCGACACCGGGGAGCTGTTTTTT. Protein sequence: CASSPQVDTGELFF.

The chain is built from TRBV7-6 and TRBJ1-6, with 7 bases identical to TRBD1. CDR3 length: 14 residues. From germline, CDR1 is SGHVS and CDR2 FNYEAQ. J lost 9 bases, V lost 3 bases, and 5 bases had no gene match. CDR3 DNA: TGTGCCAGCAGCTTGGGAGGGGGCGGTTCACCCCTCCACTTT. Protein sequence: CASSLGGGGSPLHF. The full variable domain, rest sourced from reference TRBV7-6 and TRBJ1-6, is GAGVSQSPRYKVTKRGQDVALRCDPISGHVSLYWYRQALGQGPEFLTYFNYEAQQDKSGLPNDRFSAERPEGSISTLTIQRTEQRDSAMYRCASSLGGGGSPLHFGNGTRLTVT.